Following are 15 T cell receptor beta chains from one sample sequenced in a study of T cells in women clearing cervical HPV infection. The protocol was immunoSEQ multiplex PCR, while the TCRdb copy is restricted to in-frame clones and leaves out a portion. This listing includes about 41,000 clones. Sequencing was done on a sample of blood buffy coat. These receptors were obtained from a woman aged 18 to 75 with a cervical HPV16 infection that either progressed to CIN3+ or cleared (not recorded which).

As for this clone: The read gets to within 3 residues of the CDR3 end, and the germline J gene fills in the rest. The V gene is TRBV5-1, the J gene TRBJ2-7, with TRBD1 matching over 7 bases. The V and J ends lost 4 bases and 3 bases, in that order; junction bases with no gene match: 16. The CDR3 runs to 17 residues. Per the germline V gene, CDR1 is SGHRS and CDR2 is YFSETQ. CDR3 bases read: TGCGCCAGCAGCCCCGGGACAGATAAGTTTATACTCTACGAG. Translated, it gives CASSPGTDKFILYE. The entire CDR3 protein reads CASSPGTDKFILYEQYF.

In the case of this clone: With the read ending 3 residues before the CDR3 end, the germline J gene is used to fill in that end. This chain links TRBV29-1 with TRBJ2-7; D is possibly TRBD2 (5 bases). Deletions cut 2 bases from V and 6 bases from J, with 5 bases between. The CDR3 contains 10 residues. Germline values: CDR1 SQVTM, CDR2 ANQGSEA. The CDR3 DNA, read in part, is TGCAGCGTTGAACTAGCCGAG. Translated: CSVELAE. The CDR3, in full, reads CSVELAEQYF.

About this clone: The read comes to an end 3 residues before the CDR3 does, leaving the germline J gene to fill in the end. The chain combines TRBV28 with TRBJ2-1, with unresolved D. CDR3 length: 13 residues. Germline V gene data show CDR1 as MDHEN and CDR2 as SYDVKM. With 2 bases removed from V and 3 bases from J, the gap between germline ends came to 5 bases. The CDR3 loop is CASSLVVYNEQFF. The part of the CDR3 DNA that was read is TGTGCCAGCAGTTTAGTAGTCTACAATGAG.

As concerns this clone: The read stops 3 residues short of the end of the CDR3; the missing end is completed from the germline J gene. V gene TRBV20-1 combines with J gene TRBJ1-5; D is unclear. From germline, CDR1 is DFQATT and CDR2 SNEGSKA (reference sequence). V lost 2 bases and J 4 bases, leaving 9 bases between the germline ends. The CDR3 loop spans 13 amino acids. CDR3 sequence reads: CSARSVPNQPQHF. CDR3 DNA (partial): TGCAGTGCTAGATCAGTCCCTAATCAGCCC.

Remarks on this clone: Read coverage stops 3 residues before the CDR3 terminus; the germline J gene supplies the remainder. V usage is TRBV28 and J usage is TRBJ1-5; 8 bases line up with TRBD1. Germline-derived CDR1 and CDR2 are MDHEN and SYDVKM. CDR3 size: 15 residues. Trimming took 3 bases from V and 7 from J; bases not matched to a gene: 8. CDR3 DNA, as far as it was read: TGTGCCAGCAGTTTGCAACGACAGGGGAAGCAGCCC. Encoded protein: CASSLQRQGKQP. The entire CDR3 reads CASSLQRQGKQPQHF.

Concerning this clone: The CDR3 goes on 3 residues after the read ends, and that part is filled in from the germline J gene. The chain carries TRBV14 and TRBJ1-6; 7 bases fit TRBD1. The CDR3 extends over 15 amino acids. Germline lookup yields CDR1 SGHDN and CDR2 FVKESK. Unmatched junction bases numbered 2, after V lost 0 bases and J lost 6 bases. CDR3 sequence reads: CASSQDRGVNSPLHF. CDR3 bases read: TGTGCCAGCAGCCAAGACAGGGGGGTTAATTCACCC.

About this clone itself: The read falls 3 residues short of the CDR3 end, and the missing part is taken from the germline J gene. J is TRBJ2-1 and V is TRBV19; D might be TRBD1 (5 bases). Germline V gene data show CDR1 as LNHDA and CDR2 as SQIVND (reference sequence). The V gene lost 2 bases and the J gene lost 7 bases, with 9 bases spanning the gap. This CDR3 has 13 residues. CDR3 DNA (partial): TGTGCCAGTAGTATAACTCAGGGAAATGAG. Protein product: CASSITQGNE. The whole CDR3 sequence is CASSITQGNEQFF. The whole variable domain, remainder taken from reference TRBV19 and TRBJ2-1, is DGGITQSPKYLFRKEGQNVTLSCEQNLNHDAMYWYRQDPGQGLRLIYYSQIVNDFQKGDIAEGYSVSREKKESFPLTVTSAQKNPTAFYLCASSITQGNEQFFGPGTRLTVL.

Concerning this clone itself: The read halts 3 residues ahead of the CDR3 end, with the missing end drawn from the germline J gene. J is TRBJ2-2 and V is TRBV20-1; tentative D call: TRBD1 (6 bases). Trimming pared 3 bases from V and 6 bases from J, leaving 14 bases between. There are 14 residues in the CDR3. Germline CDR1 reads DFQATT; CDR2 reads SNEGSKA (reference sequence). The DNA read from the CDR3 is TGCAGTGCTAGTCAGGGGTATCTTGCCGGGGAG. Protein sequence: CSASQGYLAGE. In full, the CDR3 reads CSASQGYLAGELFF.

As regards this clone: The sequenced fragment ends 3 residues before the CDR3 boundary, so the rest is inferred from the germline J gene. The chain is built from TRBV5-4 and TRBJ2-5; no clear D. CDR1 and CDR2 from the germline V gene are SGHNT and YYREEE (reference sequence). The CDR3 runs to 12 residues. The germline V and J ends were trimmed by 3 bases and 3 bases, with 6 bases remaining between them. CDR3 protein: CASSSKEETQYF. CDR3 DNA, as far as it was read: TGTGCCAGCAGCTCCAAGGAAGAGACC.

Details on this clone: The read halts 3 residues ahead of the CDR3 end, with the missing end drawn from the germline J gene. The chain joins TRBV7-6 to TRBJ1-5; D call uncertain. CDR1 and CDR2 from the germline V gene are SGHVS and FNYEAQ. The CDR3 runs 14 residues. Partial CDR3 DNA: TGTGCCAGCAGCTTAGTGGCAGGTTCAGCCCCC. It translates to CASSLVAGSAP. The complete CDR3 protein is CASSLVAGSAPQHF.

As concerns this clone: The read comes to an end 3 residues before the CDR3 does, leaving the germline J gene to fill in the end. V gene TRBV7-9 combines with J gene TRBJ1-5; D unresolved. The CDR3 has 14 residues. Germline V CDR1 and CDR2: SEHNR, FQNEAQ (reference sequence). Trimming removed 5 bases at V and 1 base at J, with 9 bases between. The covered CDR3 bases are TGTGCCAGCAGCCGACTTGGGAGCAATCAGCCC. Protein: CASSRLGSNQP. The whole CDR3 region reads CASSRLGSNQPQHF.

About this clone: The read ends 3 residues early relative to the CDR3; the germline J gene fills the gap. This chain links TRBV27 with TRBJ1-1; 8 bases map to TRBD1. This CDR3 has 13 amino acids. The germline V gene encodes CDR1 MNHEY and CDR2 SMNVEV (reference sequence). CDR3 sequence: CASSPDREREAFF. The CDR3 bases that were read are TGTGCCAGCAGCCCGGACAGGGAGCGGGAA.

Comment on this clone: The CDR3 extends 3 residues past the end of the read, so its final part is completed from the germline J gene. This rearrangement joins TRBV7-8 to TRBJ1-1; D gene unclear. Germline assignment: CDR1 SGHVS and CDR2 FQNEAQ. The CDR3 extends over 14 amino acids. Trimming pared 5 bases from V and 3 bases from J, leaving 13 bases between. The CDR3 loop is CASSRYFSDTEAFF. CDR3 DNA (partial): TGTGCCAGCAGCCGGTATTTTTCGGACACTGAA.

Of note for this clone: The CDR3 end lies 3 residues beyond the end of the read and is filled in from the germline J gene. The chain recombines TRBV19 with TRBJ2-1; TRBD1 matches 8 bases. Germline V CDR1 and CDR2: LNHDA, SQIVND (reference sequence). The J segment lost 8 bases and the V segment lost 1 base, leaving 7 bases of the junction unmatched. The CDR3 sequence is 15 residues long. The sequenced CDR3 bases are TGTGCCAGTAGTATAGGGCAGGGGGCTGGGGATGAG. Its translation: CASSIGQGAGDE. The full-length CDR3 reads as CASSIGQGAGDEQFF.

Remarks on this clone: Read data end 3 residues before the CDR3 end; the end is taken from the germline J gene. The chain has TRBV5-1 and TRBJ2-7; 10 nucleotides agree with TRBD2. Trimming at V came to 4 bases and at J to 4 bases, leaving 8 bases not matched to a gene. The CDR3 runs to 15 residues. Germline V gene data show CDR1 as SGHRS and CDR2 as YFSETQ. The CDR3 bases that were read are TGCGCCAGCAGCCCCTCTAGCGGGAGCGGGTACGAG. Protein: CASSPSSGSGYE. In full, the CDR3 reads CASSPSSGSGYEQYF.